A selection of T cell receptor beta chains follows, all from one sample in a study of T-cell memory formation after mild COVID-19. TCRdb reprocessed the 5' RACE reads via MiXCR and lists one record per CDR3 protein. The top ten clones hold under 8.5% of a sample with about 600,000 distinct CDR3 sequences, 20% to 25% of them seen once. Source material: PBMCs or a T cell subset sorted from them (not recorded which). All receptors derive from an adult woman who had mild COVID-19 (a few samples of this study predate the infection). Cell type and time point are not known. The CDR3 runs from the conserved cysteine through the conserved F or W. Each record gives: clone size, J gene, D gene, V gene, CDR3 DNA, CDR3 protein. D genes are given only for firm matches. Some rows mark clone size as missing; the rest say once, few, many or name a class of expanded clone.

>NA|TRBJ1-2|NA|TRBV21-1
TGTGCCAGCGTACTGGGAAGAGACGGCTACACCTTC
CASVLGRDGYTF
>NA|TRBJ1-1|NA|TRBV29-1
TGCAGCGTTGAAGAATGGAACACTGAAGCTTTCTTT
CSVEEWNTEAFF
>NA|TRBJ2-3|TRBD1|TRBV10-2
TGCGCCAGCAGTGAGTACGAGGGGGCGGATACGCAGTATTTT
CASSEYEGADTQYF
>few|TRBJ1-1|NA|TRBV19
TGTGCCAGTAGCCTAAAGCCGGACAGCACTGAAGCTTTCTTT
CASSLKPDSTEAFF
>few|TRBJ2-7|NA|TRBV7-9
TGTGCCAGCAGCTTAGGCGCCGGGACAAAGACCTACGAGCAGTACTTC
CASSLGAGTKTYEQYF
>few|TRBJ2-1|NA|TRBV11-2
TGTGCCAGCAGCTTAGATCGGGAGCGGGCAGGGGGCTTC
CASSLDRERAGGF
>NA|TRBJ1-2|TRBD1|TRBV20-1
TGCAGTGCTCTTCTCACAGGGGGTGTGGATGGCTACACCTTC
CSALLTGGVDGYTF
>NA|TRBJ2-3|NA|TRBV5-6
TGTGCCAGCAGCAAGGTCCGGGACACTTACACAGATACGCAGTATTTT
CASSKVRDTYTDTQYF
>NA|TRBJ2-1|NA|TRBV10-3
TGTGCCATCAGCCCCAAGGGCACCTACAATGAGCAGTTCTTC
CAISPKGTYNEQFF
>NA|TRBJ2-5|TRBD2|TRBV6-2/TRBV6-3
TGTGCCAGCAGCCTACCCTACGGGGGGAGCCAAGAGACCCAGTACTTC
CASSLPYGGSQETQYF
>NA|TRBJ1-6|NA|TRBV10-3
TGTGCCAACAAACAGGATTGGAATTCACCCCTCCACTTT
CANKQDWNSPLHF
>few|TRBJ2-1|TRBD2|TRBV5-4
TGTGCCAGCAGCTTGGCTAGCGGGACATACAATGAGCAGTTCTTC
CASSLASGTYNEQFF
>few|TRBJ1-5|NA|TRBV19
TGTGCCACGGACAGTGAATTTAGAGGCAATCAGCCCCAGCATTTT
CATDSEFRGNQPQHF
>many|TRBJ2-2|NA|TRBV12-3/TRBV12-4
TGTGCCTCTAGGGGGGGTGTTAACACCGGGGAGCTGTTTTTT
CASRGGVNTGELFF
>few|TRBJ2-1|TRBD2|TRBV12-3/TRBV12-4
TGTGCCATCGCTGAGACTAGCCGGGGCGATGAGCAGTTCTTC
CAIAETSRGDEQFF
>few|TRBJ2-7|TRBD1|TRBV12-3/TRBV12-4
TGTGCCAGCAGTTTTAGTCAGAACAGGGGTAACGACGAGCAGTACTTC
CASSFSQNRGNDEQYF
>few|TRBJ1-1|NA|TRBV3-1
TGTGCCAGCAGCCAAGGTGAGGGGACCACTGAAGCTTTCTTT
CASSQGEGTTEAFF
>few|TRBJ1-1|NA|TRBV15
TGTGCCACCAGCAGCCCGGAGACTGAAGCTTTCTTT
CATSSPETEAFF
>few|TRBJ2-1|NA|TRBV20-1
TGCAGTGCTAGAGATAGTGGAGGGGGCCGGAGTGAGCAGTTCTTC
CSARDSGGGRSEQFF
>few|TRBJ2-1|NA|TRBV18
TGTGCCAGCTCGCCCTTTCCGGGACCGCTAGAAAATGAGCAGTTCTTC
CASSPFPGPLENEQFF
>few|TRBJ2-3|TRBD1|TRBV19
TGTGCCAGTAGTATCCCTGACAGGGGACGGTACACAGATACGCAGTATTTT
CASSIPDRGRYTDTQYF
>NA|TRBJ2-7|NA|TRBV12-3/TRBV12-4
TGTGCCAGTACAGGGTTGTCCGACGAGCAGTACTTC
CASTGLSDEQYF
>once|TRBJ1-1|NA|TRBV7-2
TGTGCCAGCAGCTCCATACAGGGTGGCACTGAAGCTTTCTTT
CASSSIQGGTEAFF
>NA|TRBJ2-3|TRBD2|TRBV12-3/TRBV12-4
TGTGCCAGCAGTCGGACCTCCCCACGGGGGGCGCAGTATTTT
CASSRTSPRGAQYF
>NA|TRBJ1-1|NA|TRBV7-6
TGTGCCAGCAGCTTGGGGCAAATGAAGGAAGCTTTCTTT
CASSLGQMKEAFF
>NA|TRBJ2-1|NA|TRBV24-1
TGTGCCACCAGTGAAGGGACTGCTATCTCCTACAATGAGCAGTTCTTC
CATSEGTAISYNEQFF
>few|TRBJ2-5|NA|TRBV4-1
TGCGCCAGCAGCCAAGGCAGACAGAACCAAGAGACCCAGTACTTC
CASSQGRQNQETQYF
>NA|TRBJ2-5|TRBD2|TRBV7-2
TGTGCCAGCAGCTATGGGACTAGCGGGATCAAAGAGACCCAGTACTTC
CASSYGTSGIKETQYF
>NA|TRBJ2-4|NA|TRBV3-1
TGTGCCAGCAGCCAAGACAGGGGCGGCATTCAGTACTTC
CASSQDRGGIQYF
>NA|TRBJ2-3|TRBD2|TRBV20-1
TGCAGTGCTAGGCTCCAGCGGGGGGGCACAGATACGCAGTATTTT
CSARLQRGGTDTQYF
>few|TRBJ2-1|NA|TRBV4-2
TGTGCCAGCAGCCAAAACCTAGCAGATGAGCAGTTCTTC
CASSQNLADEQFF
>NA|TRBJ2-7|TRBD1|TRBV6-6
TGTGCCAGCAGTCCCCCACGGGACAGGGTTCCCGAGCAGTACTTC
CASSPPRDRVPEQYF
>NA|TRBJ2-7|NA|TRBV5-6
TGTGCCAGCAGCTTCGCGGGACTCGATTACGAGCAGTACTTC
CASSFAGLDYEQYF
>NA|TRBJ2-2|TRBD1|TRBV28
TGTGCCAGCACCGACTACCGGACAGGGTCCACCGGGGAGCTGTTTTTT
CASTDYRTGSTGELFF
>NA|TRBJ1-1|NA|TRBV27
TGTGCCAGCAGTCCCGGTCTACGGAACACTGAAGCTTTCTTT
CASSPGLRNTEAFF
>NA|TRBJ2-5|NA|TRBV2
TGTGCCAGCACCGGCTACGCCCAAGAGACCCAGTACTTC
CASTGYAQETQYF
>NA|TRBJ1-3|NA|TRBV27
TGTGCCAGCGGAGCCGCCGGGGGAAACACCATATATTTT
CASGAAGGNTIYF
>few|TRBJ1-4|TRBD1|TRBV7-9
TGTGCCAGCAGCTATGACAGGGGCAATGAAAAACTGTTTTTT
CASSYDRGNEKLFF
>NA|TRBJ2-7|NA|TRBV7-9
TGTGCCAGCAGGCACGAGAGGGAGCAGTACTTC
CASRHEREQYF
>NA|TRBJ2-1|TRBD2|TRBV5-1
TGCGCCAGCAGCTATAGCGGGGGATTCTACAATGAGCAGTTCTTC
CASSYSGGFYNEQFF
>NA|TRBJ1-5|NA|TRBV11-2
TGTGCCAGCAGCTTAGATGCAAGACGGCCCCAGCATTTT
CASSLDARRPQHF
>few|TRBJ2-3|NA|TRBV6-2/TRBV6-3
TGTGCCAGCAGTTCCCCGACTGCGGATACGCAGTATTTT
CASSSPTADTQYF
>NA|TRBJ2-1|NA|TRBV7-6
TGTGCCAGCAGCCCCCGCGAAAGGGGTTACAATGAGCAGTTCTTC
CASSPRERGYNEQFF
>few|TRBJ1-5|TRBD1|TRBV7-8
TGTGCCAGCAGCTTCGCGGGACAGGGGGATCAGCCCCAGCATTTT
CASSFAGQGDQPQHF
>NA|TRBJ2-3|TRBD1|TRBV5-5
TGTGCCAGCAGCGCTACAGGGGGCACAGATACGCAGTATTTT
CASSATGGTDTQYF
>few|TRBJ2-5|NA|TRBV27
TGTGCCAGCAGTTTATCGCCAGGGAGTGAATTTTTAGAGACCCAGTACTTC
CASSLSPGSEFLETQYF
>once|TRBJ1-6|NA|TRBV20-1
TGCAGTGCTAGTCCTGGGGCCAATTCACCCCTCCACTTT
CSASPGANSPLHF
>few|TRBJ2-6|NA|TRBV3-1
TGTGCCAGCAGCCAAGATAACCCTCTAAATTCTATCTCTGGGGCCAACGTCCTGACTTTC
CASSQDNPLNSISGANVLTF
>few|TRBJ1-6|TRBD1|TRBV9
TGTGCCAGCAGCGTAAGCGGACAGGGGTTCAGCTCCTATAATTCACCCCTCCACTTT
CASSVSGQGFSSYNSPLHF
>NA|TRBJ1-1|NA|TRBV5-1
TGCGCCAGCAGCTTGGTTAGCACTGAAGCTTTCTTT
CASSLVSTEAFF
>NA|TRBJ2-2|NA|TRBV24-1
TGTGCCACCAGTGTCGCCACAGGCCGAAGGAGTGACACCGGGGAGCTGTTTTTT
CATSVATGRRSDTGELFF